The clone carrying this T cell receptor beta chain was detected many times. The target antigen is unknown. This entry comes from a study of regulatory T cells in long-lasting Graves disease. Notes on the study in general: Persistent patients had a count of shared public clonotypes (about 2,700) that exceeded that of new patients (approximately 1,000).

Building of the TCR beta libraries involved iRepertoire HTBI primers and Arm-PCR of CDR3 regions. TCRdb called the multiplex PCR reads again in MiXCR, with one record for every CDR3 protein. The sample lists 300,000 to 400,000 distinct CDR3 sequences, 16% seen once, with 30% in the top ten. Time point noted: newly diagnosed GD, antithyroid drugs for less than 3 months. TCR sequences were obtained from RNA taken from PBMCs. These data were also filed under a second study, of T cells in Graves' hyperthyroidism and ophthalmopathy. That study reports: Newly diagnosed patients aged 18 to 65 had hyperthyroidism of under 2 months' duration. The TCR CDR3 first-round RT-PCR relied on the HTBI primer set.

The source is a man aged 40-49 years with Graves disease. The specimen comprised peripheral blood mononuclear cells (PBMCs), sampled at new diagnosis, from a patient treated with antithyroid drugs.

CDR3 nucleotides: TGCGCCAGCAGCTTCTCCGATAATTACTATGAAGCTTTCTTT. The encoded protein is CASSFSDNYYEAFF. The chain has TRBV5-1 and TRBJ1-1; D is uncertain. The germline gives CDR1 SGHRS, CDR2 YFSETQ. The CDR3 extends over 14 amino acids. V dropped 2 bases and J dropped 7 bases, with 15 bases sitting between them.